The present entry profiles one TCR beta chain with its context. Its antigen remains unidentified. Terminally differentiated effector memory CD45RA+ cells were excluded from the naive CD8 cells, which were CD45RO-negative and positively selected for CCR7. The data belong to a study of shared clonotypes between healthy human individuals. Study-level findings and limits: An anticipated effect of sequencing depth on clonotype sharing among donors was recognized. Rarefaction demonstrated incomplete sorted-subset sequencing despite large depth.

This table comes from immunoSEQ multiplex PCR, and its TCRdb copy is limited to in-frame clones, with some not included. The sample has under 700,000 clones; about 95% are singletons. In germline, CDR1 is MNHEY, CDR2 SVGAGI. Trimming pared 2 bases from V and 4 bases from J, leaving 11 bases between. The CDR3 is made up of 14 amino acids. This chain joins TRBV6-5 and TRBJ1-1; D not certain. The material sequenced was naive CD8+ T cells sorted from blood. This receptor was obtained from a woman in her thirties in good health. The CDR3 nucleotides read TGTGCCAGCAGTTACCAGGACGGGATCACTGAAGCTTTCTTT. Protein: CASSYQDGITEAFF.